The 23 T cell receptor beta chains reported below all come from one sample, sequenced in a study of T cell responses to AZD1222 COVID-19 vaccine. Profiled with immunoSEQ multiplex PCR; TCRdb holds only in-frame clones, not every one. The sample includes 95,000 to 100,000 clones, more than 85% of them seen just once. Material: peripheral blood, obtained on day 0 of AZD1222 vaccination. These receptors were obtained from an adult in good health.

This sequence joins TRBV9 and TRBJ1-1, with D unclear. The germline CDR1 and CDR2 sequences are SGDLS and YYNGEE. V shed 3 bases and J shed 1 base, with 7 bases lying between them. The CDR3 spans 13 residues. Here the CDR3 reads CASSALTNTEAFF. The CDR3 DNA is TGTGCCAGCAGCGCACTCACGAACACTGAAGCTTTCTTT.

The rearrangement joins TRBV10-2 to TRBJ1-1; D is perhaps TRBD1 (5 bases). Germline V gene data show CDR1 as WSHSY and CDR2 as SAAADI. Trimming shortened V by 6 bases and J by 9 bases, and 14 bases separated the two germline ends. This CDR3 contains 12 residues. The CDR3 DNA is TGCGCCAGCAGCCTTGATGGGGGGAAAGCTTTCTTT. Amino acids: CASSLDGGKAFF.

At least ten counts were recorded for this clone. V gene TRBV12-3 or TRBV12-4 combines with J gene TRBJ2-7; D is unclear. V was trimmed by 5 bases and J by 6 bases, leaving 8 bases between them. There are 11 residues in the CDR3. CDR3 protein: CASSQTSEQYF. DNA for the CDR3: TGTGCCAGCAGTCAAACAAGCGAGCAGTACTTC.

The chain joins TRBV28 to TRBJ1-3; TRBD1 is a possible D gene (5 bases). The CDR3 has 15 amino acids. In germline, CDR1 is MDHEN, CDR2 SYDVKM. Trimming removed 3 bases at V and 0 bases at J, with 9 bases between. The CDR3 sequence is CASSFEGTSGNTIYF. The DNA of the CDR3 is TGTGCCAGCAGTTTTGAGGGGACCTCTGGAAACACCATATATTTT.

The genes are TRBV20-1 and TRBJ1-2; D possibly corresponds to TRBD1 (6 bases). This CDR3 spans 11 amino acids. CDR1 DFQATT and CDR2 SNEGSKA come from the germline V gene (reference sequence). The CDR3: CSGQPYYGYTF. The CDR3 DNA sequence: TGCAGCGGACAGCCCTACTATGGCTACACCTTC.

This chain joins TRBV10-2 and TRBJ1-2; D ambiguous. The V and J ends lost 7 bases and 0 bases respectively, with 6 bases between them. This CDR3 has 12 residues. CDR1 and CDR2 from the germline V gene are WSHSY and SAAADI. As DNA, the CDR3 is TGCGCCAGCACGGGCGCTAACTATGGCTACACCTTC. Its protein is CASTGANYGYTF.

The J gene is TRBJ2-2, the V gene TRBV7-8; 7 bases are a match to TRBD2. The germline CDR1 and CDR2 sequences are SGHVS and FQNEAQ. The CDR3 loop spans 18 amino acids. The junction had 16 bases not matched to a gene; V was cut back by 5 bases and J by 4 bases. Written as DNA, the CDR3 is TGTGCCAGCAGCCCTGGCGCGGGGGACGGCTACCGCACCGGGGAGCTGTTTTTT. Its protein product is CASSPGAGDGYRTGELFF.

The J gene is TRBJ1-2, the V gene TRBV7-9; no clear D. The CDR3 sequence is 14 residues long. Germline CDR1 SEHNR, CDR2 FQNEAQ (reference sequence). The V and J ends lost 1 base and 0 bases respectively, with 6 bases between them. This chain's CDR3 is CASSLGFANYGYTF. CDR3 coding DNA: TGTGCCAGCAGCTTAGGGTTTGCTAACTATGGCTACACCTTC.

This clone was recorded only once. The chain recombines TRBV11-2 with TRBJ2-1, with a possible D match to TRBD2 (5 bases). Trimming left V 5 bases short and J 14 bases short, with 19 bases between. The CDR3 loop spans 13 amino acids. Germline CDR1 reads SGHAT; CDR2 reads FQNNGV. This chain's CDR3 is CASSPFFGTEEFF. In DNA, the CDR3 is TGTGCCAGCAGCCCTTTTTTCGGCACGGAGGAGTTCTTC.

The rearrangement uses TRBV13 and TRBJ1-3; D gene unclear. The germline V gene encodes CDR1 PRHDT and CDR2 FYEKMQ (reference sequence). This CDR3 has 14 amino acids. V was pared by 5 bases and J by 2 bases, with 10 bases between. The CDR3 bases are TGTGCCAGCAGCCTACGGACGGCTGGAAACACCATATATTTT. Its translation: CASSLRTAGNTIYF.

This chain links TRBV7-3 with TRBJ2-7; 7 positions agree with TRBD1. The CDR3 contains 16 residues. The germline CDR1 and CDR2 sequences are SGHTA and FQGTGA. V trimming: 6 bases; J trimming: 0 bases; junction bases outside the gene matches: 11. CDR3 bases: TGTGCCAGCAGTGTCACAGGGGCGCTAAGCTCCTACGAGCAGTACTTC. It yields the protein CASSVTGALSSYEQYF.

The genes are TRBV7-9 and TRBJ1-4; a weak D match, TRBD1 (6 bases). The CDR3 totals 14 residues. With 4 bases removed from V and 5 bases from J, the gap between germline ends came to 11 bases. In germline, CDR1 is SEHNR, CDR2 FQNEAQ (reference sequence). The CDR3 DNA reads TGTGCCAGCAGCTCCGGACAGCCGAATGAAAAACTGTTTTTT. Translating gives CASSSGQPNEKLFF.

The chain joins TRBV5-4 to TRBJ1-2, with D perhaps matching TRBD1 (6 bases). The CDR3 is made up of 13 amino acids. V was cut by 4 bases and J by 8 bases, with 15 bases left in between. The germline CDR1 and CDR2 sequences are SGHNT and YYREEE (reference sequence). The chain's CDR3 is CASSPPGGRGYTF. In DNA form, the CDR3 reads TGTGCCAGCAGCCCCCCGGGGGGCCGCGGCTACACCTTC.

This rearrangement joins TRBV27 to TRBJ2-7; D ambiguous. The V end was cut by 8 bases, the J end by 4 bases, with 3 bases between. The CDR3 has 9 amino acids. Germline loops: CDR1 MNHEY, CDR2 SMNVEV (reference sequence). In DNA, the CDR3 is TGTGCCAGCGGATACGAGCAGTACTTC. Amino acid sequence: CASGYEQYF.

This clone was counted between two and nine times. This sequence joins TRBV5-1 and TRBJ2-7; D unclear. Trimming stripped 5 bases from V and 9 bases from J, with 15 bases between. Germline values: CDR1 SGHRS, CDR2 YFSETQ. CDR3 length equals 12 residues. The CDR3 DNA is TGCGCCAGCAGTTCAGACTCTACCTGGCAGTACTTC. This translates into CASSSDSTWQYF.

The chain carries TRBV28 and TRBJ1-4, with 10 bases lining up with TRBD1. The germline gives CDR1 MDHEN, CDR2 SYDVKM. V gave up 4 bases and J gave up 4 bases; unmatched junction bases: 6. The CDR3 is 16 amino acids. CDR3 sequence: CASSSGGTGDNEKLFF. DNA for the CDR3: TGTGCCAGCAGTTCGGGGGGGACAGGGGATAATGAAAAACTGTTTTTT. Looking up the rest from reference TRBV28 and TRBJ1-4 gives the full variable domain: DVKVTQSSRYLVKRTGEKVFLECVQDMDHENMFWYRQDPGLGLRLIYFSYDVKMKEKGDIPEGYSVSREKKERFSLILESASTNQTSMYLCASSSGGTGDNEKLFFGSGTQLSVL.

This chain links TRBV5-1 with TRBJ2-5, with D perhaps matching TRBD2 (5 bases). The CDR3 sequence is 14 residues long. V was clipped by 4 bases and J by 4 bases, with 14 bases between them. Germline lookup yields CDR1 SGHRS and CDR2 YFSETQ. CDR3 nucleotides: TGCGCCAGCAGCCCTCGGGCTAGCCCAGAGACCCAGTACTTC. This codes for CASSPRASPETQYF.

This chain uses TRBV4-1 with TRBJ1-2, with D maybe TRBD1 (6 bases). The CDR3 is made up of 14 amino acids. Trimming took off 1 base at V and 5 bases at J, with 11 bases between the two ends. CDR1 is MGHRA, CDR2 YSYEKL, per germline. The CDR3 DNA reads TGCGCCAGCAGCCAAGCTACAGGGAGGTATGGCTACACCTTC. It translates to CASSQATGRYGYTF.

The chain has TRBV30 and TRBJ2-2, with TRBD2 identical over 9 bases. Germline-derived CDR1 and CDR2 are GTSNPN and SVGIG (reference sequence). CDR3 length: 15 amino acids. After removal of 4 bases from V and 6 bases from J, the junction contained 9 bases not matched to a gene. CDR3 sequence (DNA): TGTGCCTGGATAGGTAGCGGGAGCGGGGCCGGGGAGCTGTTTTTT. Residues: CAWIGSGSGAGELFF.

This chain connects TRBV24-1 to TRBJ1-5, with D possibly TRBD1 on 5 matching bases. Deletions cut 4 bases from V and 0 bases from J, with 12 bases between. There are 16 residues in the CDR3. Germline assignment: CDR1 KGHDR and CDR2 SFDVKD. The CDR3 DNA is TGTGCCACCAGTGACCACGACAGTTATAGCAATCAGCCCCAGCATTTT. Encoded protein: CATSDHDSYSNQPQHF.

V usage is TRBV12-3 or TRBV12-4 and J usage is TRBJ1-5, with D tentatively TRBD1 (5 bases). The V end was cut by 0 bases, the J end by 7 bases, with 7 bases between. The CDR3 loop spans 13 amino acids. The CDR3 DNA follows: TGTGCCAGCAGTTTAGCAGGGGACCAGCCCCAGCATTTT. As protein: CASSLAGDQPQHF.

This clone was counted between two and nine times. The chain combines TRBV3-1 (or the pseudogene TRBV3-2) with TRBJ2-6; D possibly corresponds to TRBD2 (5 bases). CDR1 LGHDT and CDR2 YNNKEL come from the germline V gene (reference sequence). The CDR3 has 15 residues. V lost 6 bases to trimming and J lost 4 bases, with 13 bases between them. The CDR3: CASSPDRGGANVLTF. CDR3 sequence (DNA): TGTGCCAGCAGTCCAGATAGAGGGGGGGCCAACGTCCTGACTTTC.

The chain has TRBV14 and TRBJ2-2; D gene ambiguous. CDR1 and CDR2 (germline): SGHDN, FVKESK. Between the trimmed V and J ends, which lost 0 bases and 7 bases, there was a span of 9 bases. This CDR3 is 14 amino acids long. The CDR3 spells CASSQEIVLGELFF. The DNA of the CDR3 is TGTGCCAGCAGCCAAGAAATAGTGCTCGGGGAGCTGTTTTTT.